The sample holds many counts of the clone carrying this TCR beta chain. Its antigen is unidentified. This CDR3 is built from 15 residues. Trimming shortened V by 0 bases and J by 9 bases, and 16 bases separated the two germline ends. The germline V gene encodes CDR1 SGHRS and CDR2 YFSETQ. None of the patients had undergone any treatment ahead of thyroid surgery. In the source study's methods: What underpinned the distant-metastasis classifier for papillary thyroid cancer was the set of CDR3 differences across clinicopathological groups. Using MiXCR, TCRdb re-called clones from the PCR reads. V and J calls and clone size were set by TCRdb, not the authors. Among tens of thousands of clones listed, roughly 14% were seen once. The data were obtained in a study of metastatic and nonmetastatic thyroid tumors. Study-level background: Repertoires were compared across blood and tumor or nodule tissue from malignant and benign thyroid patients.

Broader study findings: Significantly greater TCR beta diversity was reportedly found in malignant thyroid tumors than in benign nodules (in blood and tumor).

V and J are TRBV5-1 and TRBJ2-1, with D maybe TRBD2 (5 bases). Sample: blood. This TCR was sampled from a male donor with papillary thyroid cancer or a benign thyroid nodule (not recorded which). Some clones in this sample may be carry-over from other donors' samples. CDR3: CASSLGTLLATEQFF. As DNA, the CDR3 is TGCGCCAGCAGCTTGGGGACTTTACTGGCTACTGAGCAGTTCTTC.